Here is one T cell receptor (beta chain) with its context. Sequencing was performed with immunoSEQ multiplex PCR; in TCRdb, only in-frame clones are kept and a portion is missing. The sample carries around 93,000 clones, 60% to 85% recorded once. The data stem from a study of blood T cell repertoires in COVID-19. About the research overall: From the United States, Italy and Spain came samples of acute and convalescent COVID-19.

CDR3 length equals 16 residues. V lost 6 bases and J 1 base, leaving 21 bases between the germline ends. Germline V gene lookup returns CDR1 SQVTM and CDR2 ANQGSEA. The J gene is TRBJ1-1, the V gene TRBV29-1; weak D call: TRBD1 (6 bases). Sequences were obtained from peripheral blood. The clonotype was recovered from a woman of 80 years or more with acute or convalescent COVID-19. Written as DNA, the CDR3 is TGCAGCGTAAGGGGGGGGCTACGGTTCCGGAACACTGAAGCTTTCTTT. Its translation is CSVRGGLRFRNTEAFF.